What follows are 16 T cell receptor beta chains derived from one specimen sequenced in a study of blood T cell repertoires in COVID-19. Profiled with immunoSEQ multiplex PCR; TCRdb holds only in-frame clones, not every one. The sample lists 150,000 to 200,000 clones, around 85% occurring once. Sequenced input: peripheral blood. The source of these receptors is a human donor in a cohort sampled during active COVID-19.

The chain joins TRBV5-5 to TRBJ1-2, with D tentatively TRBD1 (6 bases). Trimming cost V 1 base and J 2 bases, with 12 bases left between them. Germline CDR1 and CDR2: SGHKS and YYEKEE (reference sequence). The CDR3 spans 15 residues. For the CDR3, the DNA is TGTGCCAGCAGCTTGAGCGGGGGGCTGAACTATGGCTACACCTTC. Protein product: CASSLSGGLNYGYTF.

The gene calls are TRBV9 and TRBJ1-3, with unresolved D. V lost 8 bases and J 0 bases, leaving 15 bases between the germline ends. CDR1 is SGDLS and CDR2 is YYNGEE in the germline V gene. This CDR3 comprises 15 residues. The CDR3 bases are TGTGCCAGGAGGCGAATGCGGGCCTCTGGAAACACCATATATTTT. Translating gives CARRRMRASGNTIYF.

This clone appeared a few times. The chain couples TRBV6-2 or TRBV6-3 to TRBJ2-7; 12 bases agree with TRBD2. With V trimmed by 4 bases and J by 4 bases, 2 bases remained unmatched. The CDR3 spans 14 residues. Germline V gene data show CDR1 as MNHEY and CDR2 as SVGEGT. CDR3 sequence reads: CASSFGLAGYEQYF. The CDR3 nucleotides read TGTGCCAGCAGTTTCGGACTAGCGGGATACGAGCAGTACTTC.

This clone showed up just once. The genes are TRBV19 and TRBJ1-2; TRBD1 agrees at 7 bases. The CDR3 length is 14 residues. Looked up from germline, CDR1 is LNHDA and CDR2 is SQIVND (reference sequence). Trimming took 4 bases from V and 6 from J; bases not matched to a gene: 8. CDR3 DNA: TGTGCCAGTAGTAAGGACAGGTCGGGGGATGGCTACACCTTC. Translated, it gives CASSKDRSGDGYTF.

The rearrangement joins TRBV7-8 to TRBJ1-2; no reliable D call. Germline lookup yields CDR1 SGHVS and CDR2 FQNEAQ. The CDR3 is made up of 17 amino acids. Trimming pared 1 base from V and 0 bases from J, leaving 15 bases between. The CDR3 is CASSLVSASHTNYGYTF. CDR3 in DNA: TGTGCCAGCAGCTTAGTTTCCGCAAGTCACACTAACTATGGCTACACCTTC.

The rearrangement joins TRBV7-3 to TRBJ2-2; 8 nucleotides line up with TRBD2. Germline values: CDR1 SGHTA, CDR2 FQGTGA. Germline trimming cut 2 bases from V and 7 bases from J; bases unmatched to any gene: 6. The CDR3 is 15 residues long. The CDR3 loop reads CASSLVSGTSGELFF. CDR3 coding DNA: TGTGCCAGCAGCTTAGTTAGCGGGACGAGCGGGGAGCTGTTTTTT.

V usage is TRBV19 and J usage is TRBJ2-6; no reliable D call. CDR1 is LNHDA, CDR2 SQIVND, per germline (reference sequence). CDR3 size: 16 residues. The germline V and J ends were trimmed by 6 bases and 4 bases, with 16 bases remaining between them. CDR3 loop: CASSPRLPGGANVLTF. The CDR3 DNA reads as TGTGCCAGTAGCCCCCGGCTTCCCGGGGGGGCCAACGTCCTGACTTTC. Complete variable domain (other parts from reference TRBV19 and TRBJ2-6): DGGITQSPKYLFRKEGQNVTLSCEQNLNHDAMYWYRQDPGQGLRLIYYSQIVNDFQKGDIAEGYSVSREKKESFPLTVTSAQKNPTAFYLCASSPRLPGGANVLTFGAGSRLTVL.

The V call is TRBV3-1 (or the pseudogene TRBV3-2), the J call TRBJ2-7; tentative D call: TRBD2 (6 bases). Between the trimmed V and J ends, which lost 2 bases and 5 bases, there was a span of 16 bases. The CDR3 consists of 15 residues. Germline V gene lookup returns CDR1 LGHDT and CDR2 YNNKEL (reference sequence). This chain's CDR3 is CASSQSEGLFDEQYF. CDR3 bases: TGTGCCAGCAGCCAATCCGAGGGACTCTTCGACGAGCAGTACTTC.

The chain carries TRBV9 and TRBJ2-2, with a weak D call TRBD2 (5 bases). The germline CDR1 and CDR2 sequences are SGDLS and YYNGEE. This CDR3 comprises 16 residues. V was trimmed by 0 bases and J by 2 bases, leaving 11 bases between them. The DNA of the CDR3 is TGTGCCAGCAGCGTAGTTTGGCGGGCAAACACCGGGGAGCTGTTTTTT. Protein sequence: CASSVVWRANTGELFF.

The chain joins TRBV28 to TRBJ1-4; 7 bases line up with TRBD1. V lost 5 bases, J lost 8 bases, and 11 bases stayed unmatched. The CDR3 runs to 15 residues. Germline lookup yields CDR1 MDHEN and CDR2 SYDVKM. DNA of the CDR3: TGTGCCAGCAGTCCGCAGACAGGGAAAGGAGAAAAACTGTTTTTT. Amino acids: CASSPQTGKGEKLFF.

The rearrangement links TRBV30 to TRBJ2-2; 10 bases map to TRBD2. The CDR3 is 15 residues long. The germline CDR1 and CDR2 sequences are GTSNPN and SVGIG (reference sequence). Trimming at V came to 1 base and at J to 7 bases, leaving 6 bases not matched to a gene. In DNA, the CDR3 is TGTGCCTGGAGTGGCCTAGCGGGAGCGGTCGGGGAGCTGTTTTTT. Protein product: CAWSGLAGAVGELFF.

V and J are TRBV27 and TRBJ2-1, with 8 nucleotides matching TRBD1. The junction had 4 bases not matched to a gene; V was cut back by 4 bases and J by 2 bases. Germline V lookup: CDR1 MNHEY, CDR2 SMNVEV (reference sequence). There are 15 residues in the CDR3. This CDR3 reads CASSYRQGPYNEQFF. In DNA, the CDR3 is TGTGCCAGCAGTTATAGACAGGGGCCCTACAATGAGCAGTTCTTC.

CDR3 in DNA: TGTGCCAGCAGTCGGGTTAGCGGGGGGCATCAAGAGACCCAGTACTTC. Translated, it gives CASSRVSGGHQETQYF. The chain links TRBV27 to TRBJ2-5, with TRBD2 matching over 10 bases. Germline trimming cut 5 bases from V and 2 bases from J; bases unmatched to any gene: 8. Germline values: CDR1 MNHEY, CDR2 SMNVEV (reference sequence). The CDR3 sequence is 16 residues long.

The V and J genes are TRBV10-3 and TRBJ1-5, with D perhaps matching TRBD1 (5 bases). Per the germline V gene, CDR1 is ENHRY and CDR2 is SYGVKD. Trimming left V 3 bases short and J 6 bases short, with 12 bases between. The CDR3 is 14 amino acids. CDR3 nucleotide sequence: TGTGCCATCAGTGACAGGGATAGGAGTCAGCCCCAGCATTTT. Translation: CAISDRDRSQPQHF.

The V gene is TRBV7-8, the J gene TRBJ2-1, with a tentative D call TRBD2 (5 bases). V lost 3 bases to trimming and J lost 10 bases, with 19 bases between them. The germline CDR1 and CDR2 sequences are SGHVS and FQNEAQ. The CDR3 is 15 amino acids. For the CDR3, the DNA is TGTGCCAGCAGCTTGCGGGTCAGCTTGGATAAAGAGCAGTTCTTC. Translation: CASSLRVSLDKEQFF.

This chain links TRBV28 with TRBJ1-3; D uncertain. Trimming stripped 5 bases from V and 2 bases from J, with 13 bases between. CDR3 size: 15 residues. The germline V gene encodes CDR1 MDHEN and CDR2 SYDVKM. CDR3 amino acids: CASSADLIPGNTIYF. Written as DNA, the CDR3 is TGTGCCAGCAGTGCCGACTTAATCCCTGGAAACACCATATATTTT.